This T cell receptor beta chain was identified during a study of T cell clones after liver transplantation. Study overall: Post-transplant blood was tracked for graft-donor-reactive T cell clones identified in a pre-transplant mixed lymphocyte reaction. Third-party-reactive TCRbeta sequences from pre-transplant mixed lymphocyte reactions served as antigen-independent comparators. Timepoints were pre-transplant, pre-withdrawal, and after withdrawal was completed or failed.

Generated by immunoSEQ multiplex PCR, the TCRdb table keeps only in-frame clones and is missing some. The table has 55,000 to 80,000 clones, 90% seen once; the top ten hold less than 3.5%. V was cut by 4 bases and J by 8 bases, with 12 bases left in between. This CDR3 is 13 amino acids long. From germline, CDR1 is SGDLS and CDR2 YYNGEE. Only a few counts were recorded for this clone. The V call is TRBV9, the J call TRBJ2-2; D is undetermined. Source: CD4+ T cells from blood, taken before liver transplant. This clonotype was sampled from a human donor who received a liver transplant. The CDR3 region has the DNA TGTGCCAGCAGCCTAACTCGGAATGGGGAGCTGTTTTTT. Encoded protein: CASSLTRNGELFF.